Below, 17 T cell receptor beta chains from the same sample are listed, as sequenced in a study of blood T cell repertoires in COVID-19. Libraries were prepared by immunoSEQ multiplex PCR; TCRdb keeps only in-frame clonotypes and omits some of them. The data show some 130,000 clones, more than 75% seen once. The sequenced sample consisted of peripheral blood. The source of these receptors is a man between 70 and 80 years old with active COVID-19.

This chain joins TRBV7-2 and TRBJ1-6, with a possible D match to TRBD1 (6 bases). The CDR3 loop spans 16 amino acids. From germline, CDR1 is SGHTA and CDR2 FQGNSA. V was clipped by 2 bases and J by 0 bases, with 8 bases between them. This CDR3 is CASSLQGSSYNSPLHF. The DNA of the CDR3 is TGTGCCAGCAGCTTACAGGGGAGCTCCTATAATTCACCCCTCCACTTT.

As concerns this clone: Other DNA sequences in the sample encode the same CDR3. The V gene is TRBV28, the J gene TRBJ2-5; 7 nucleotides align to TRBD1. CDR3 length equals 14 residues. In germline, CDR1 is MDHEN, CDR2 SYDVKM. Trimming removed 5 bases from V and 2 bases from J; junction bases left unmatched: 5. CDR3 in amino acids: CASSPPGQQETQYF. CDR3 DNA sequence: TGTGCCAGCAGTCCCCCGGGACAGCAAGAGACCCAGTACTTC.

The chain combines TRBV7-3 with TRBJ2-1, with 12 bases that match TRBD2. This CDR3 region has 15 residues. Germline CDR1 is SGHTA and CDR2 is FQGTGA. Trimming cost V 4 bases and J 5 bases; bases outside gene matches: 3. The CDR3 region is CASSSRLAGDNEQFF. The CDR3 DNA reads TGTGCCAGCAGCTCCAGACTAGCGGGAGACAATGAGCAGTTCTTC.

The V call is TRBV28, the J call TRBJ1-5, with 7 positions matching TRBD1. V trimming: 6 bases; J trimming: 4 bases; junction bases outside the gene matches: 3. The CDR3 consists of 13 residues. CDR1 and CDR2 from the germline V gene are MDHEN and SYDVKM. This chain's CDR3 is CASSPGQNQPQHF. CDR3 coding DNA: TGTGCCAGCAGCCCGGGACAGAATCAGCCCCAGCATTTT.

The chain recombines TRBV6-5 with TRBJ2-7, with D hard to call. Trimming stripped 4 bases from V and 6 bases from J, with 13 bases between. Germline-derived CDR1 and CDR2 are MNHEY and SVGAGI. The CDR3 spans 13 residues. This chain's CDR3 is CASSSIQYSEQYF. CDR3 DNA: TGTGCCAGCAGTTCCATTCAATACTCCGAGCAGTACTTC.

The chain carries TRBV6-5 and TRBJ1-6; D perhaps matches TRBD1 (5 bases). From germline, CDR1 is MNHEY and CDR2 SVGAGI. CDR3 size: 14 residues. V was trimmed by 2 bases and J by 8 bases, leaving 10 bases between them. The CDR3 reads CASSYVRGDSPLHF. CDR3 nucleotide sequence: TGTGCCAGCAGTTACGTCCGGGGGGATTCACCCCTCCACTTT.

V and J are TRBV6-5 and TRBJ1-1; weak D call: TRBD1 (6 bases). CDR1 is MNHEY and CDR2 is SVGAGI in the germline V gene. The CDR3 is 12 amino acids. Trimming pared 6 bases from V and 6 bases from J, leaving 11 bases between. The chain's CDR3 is CASRHRVPEAFF. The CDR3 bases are TGTGCCAGCAGGCACAGGGTCCCTGAAGCTTTCTTT.

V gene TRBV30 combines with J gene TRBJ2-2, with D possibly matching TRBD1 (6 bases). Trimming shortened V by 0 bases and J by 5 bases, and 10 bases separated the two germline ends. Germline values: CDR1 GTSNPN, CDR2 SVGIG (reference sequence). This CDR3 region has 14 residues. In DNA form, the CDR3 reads TGTGCCTGGAGTGTACTGAGGGGGACCGGGGAGCTGTTTTTT. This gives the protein CAWSVLRGTGELFF.

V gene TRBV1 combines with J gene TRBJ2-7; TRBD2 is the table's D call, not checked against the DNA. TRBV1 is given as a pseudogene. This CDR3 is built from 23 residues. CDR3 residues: CTSSQFTRIRPYGPRGVLYEQYF. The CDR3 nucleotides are TGCACCAGCAGCCAATTTACTAGGATTCGGCCTTACGGACCCCGGGGTGTCCTCTACGAGCAGTACTTC.

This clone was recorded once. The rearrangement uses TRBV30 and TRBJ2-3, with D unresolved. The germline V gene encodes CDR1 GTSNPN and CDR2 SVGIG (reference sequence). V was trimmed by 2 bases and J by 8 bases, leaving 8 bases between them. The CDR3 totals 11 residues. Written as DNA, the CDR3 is TGTGCCTGGAGTTCAGATATTACGCAGTATTTT. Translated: CAWSSDITQYF.

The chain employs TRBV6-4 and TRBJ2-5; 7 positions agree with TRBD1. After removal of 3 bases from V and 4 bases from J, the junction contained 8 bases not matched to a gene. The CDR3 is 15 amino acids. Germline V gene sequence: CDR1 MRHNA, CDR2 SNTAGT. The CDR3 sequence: CASSELGTEGETQYF. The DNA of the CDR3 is TGTGCCAGCAGTGAACTCGGGACAGAGGGAGAGACCCAGTACTTC.

The CDR3 sequence: CASSLSRGGANTGELFF. CDR3 DNA sequence: TGTGCCAGCAGCCTCAGCAGGGGAGGGGCGAACACCGGGGAGCTGTTTTTT. V and J are TRBV7-9 and TRBJ2-2; D possibly corresponds to TRBD2 (7 bases). The CDR3 is made up of 17 amino acids. The germline CDR1 and CDR2 sequences are SEHNR and FQNEAQ (reference sequence). The germline V and J ends were trimmed by 5 bases and 0 bases, with 16 bases remaining between them.

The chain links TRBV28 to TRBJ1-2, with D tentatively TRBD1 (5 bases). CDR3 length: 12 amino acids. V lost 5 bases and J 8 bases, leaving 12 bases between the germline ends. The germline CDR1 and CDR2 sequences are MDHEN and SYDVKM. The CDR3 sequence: CASSPRQLGYTF. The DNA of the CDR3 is TGTGCCAGCAGTCCCCGACAGCTAGGCTACACCTTC.

The CDR3 bases are TGTGCCAGCAGTGCCACGACTAGCGGGAGGTTAAGGGAGCAGTTCTTC. It specifies CASSATTSGRLREQFF. This sequence joins TRBV6-4 and TRBJ2-1; the match to TRBD2 covers 13 bases. Per germline, CDR1 MRHNA and CDR2 SNTAGT. V gave up 4 bases and J gave up 10 bases; unmatched junction bases: 10. The CDR3 consists of 16 residues.

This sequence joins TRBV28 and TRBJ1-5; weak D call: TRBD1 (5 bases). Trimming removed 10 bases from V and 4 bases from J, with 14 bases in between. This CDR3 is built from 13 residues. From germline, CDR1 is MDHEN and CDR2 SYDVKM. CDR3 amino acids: CATRVSANQPQHF. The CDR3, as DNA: TGTGCCACCAGGGTAAGCGCAAATCAGCCCCAGCATTTT.

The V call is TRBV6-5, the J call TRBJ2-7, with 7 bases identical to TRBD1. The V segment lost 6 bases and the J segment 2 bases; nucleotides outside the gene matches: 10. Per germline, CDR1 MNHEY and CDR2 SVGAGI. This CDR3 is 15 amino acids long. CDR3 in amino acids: CASSQGQTFPYEQYF. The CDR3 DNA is TGTGCCAGCAGCCAGGGACAGACTTTCCCCTACGAGCAGTACTTC.

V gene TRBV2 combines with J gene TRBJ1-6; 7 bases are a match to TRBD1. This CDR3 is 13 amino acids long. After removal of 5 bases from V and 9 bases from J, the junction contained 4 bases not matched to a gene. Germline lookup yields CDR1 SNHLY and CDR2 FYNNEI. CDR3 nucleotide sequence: TGTGCCAGCAGTCGACAGGGTGGTTCACCCCTCCACTTT. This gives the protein CASSRQGGSPLHF.